This TCR beta chain was sequenced in a study of cytomegalovirus exposure and HLA in healthy donors. Worth noting for this clone: Other nucleotide sequences in the sample specify the same CDR3.

The germline CDR1 and CDR2 sequences are SEHNR and FQNEAQ (reference sequence). Trimming removed 5 bases at V and 0 bases at J, with 13 bases between. This CDR3 comprises 15 residues. Primers included in the PCR were 60 Vbeta and 13 Jbeta primers. This table comes from immunoSEQ multiplex PCR, and its TCRdb copy is limited to in-frame clones, with some not included. Of about 130,000 clones in the sample, roughly 63% are singletons; the top ten hold about 1.5%. Sequenced input: PBMCs. The sequence derives from a man in his thirties or forties in good health and CMV-seropositive. The chain employs TRBV7-9 and TRBJ2-5; maybe TRBD1 (6 bases). The CDR3 DNA reads TGTGCCAGCAGCCCGGACAGAACTTACCAAGAGACCCAGTACTTC. Translation: CASSPDRTYQETQYF.